The clone carrying this T cell receptor (beta chain) was observed once. Sequencing used immunoSEQ multiplex PCR; TCRdb keeps in-frame clones, though not all of them. The sample consists of roughly 66,000 clones, 80% of them appearing once. This specimen belongs to a study of OX40 agonist ivuxolimab in advanced cancers. Germline loops: CDR1 SGDLS, CDR2 YYNGEE. Trimming left V 0 bases short and J 1 base short, with 8 bases between. The CDR3 is 15 residues long. Patients with a history of autoimmune disease or on systemic immunosuppression were excluded. This receptor was taken from an adult with an advanced solid tumor such as melanoma, head and neck, liver or kidney cancer. Material: CD4+ or CD8+ T cells sorted from blood, obtained in a trial of the OX40 agonist ivuxolimab. V is TRBV9 and J is TRBJ2-1; maybe TRBD2 (6 bases). CDR3 protein: CASSVGGGSYNEQFF. The CDR3 DNA sequence: TGTGCCAGCAGCGTAGGTGGGGGGTCCTACAATGAGCAGTTCTTC.